What follows are 9 T cell receptor beta chains derived from one specimen sequenced in a study of blood T cell repertoires in COVID-19 (dated by TCRdb to 2019 to 2021). The library came from the immunoSEQ multiplex PCR assay. TCRdb re-hosts the immuneACCESS table, in-frame sequences only. Its copies lack some clones; in the studies checked, an unresolved V gene accounts for under half of them, and the cause for the rest is not known. Here the sample has about 110,000 clones; about three quarters occur a single time. The top ten clonotypes cover 16% of the sample. The specimen sequenced was peripheral blood. The receptors shown here come from a woman aged 80 or over with active or convalescent COVID-19.

The chain is built from TRBV5-1 and TRBJ2-3, with 10 bases fitting TRBD2. The CDR3 is made up of 14 amino acids. Germline V gives CDR1 SGHRS, CDR2 YFSETQ. V lost 4 bases, J lost 4 bases, and 3 bases stayed unmatched. CDR3 nucleotide sequence: TGCGCCAGCAGCAAACTAGCGGGGCCAGATACGCAGTATTTT. It specifies CASSKLAGPDTQYF.

The V and J genes are TRBV5-1 and TRBJ2-7, with 8 bases fitting TRBD2. J was trimmed by 1 base and V by 0 bases; bases with no gene match: 6. The CDR3 runs to 16 residues. Germline V gene sequence: CDR1 SGHRS, CDR2 YFSETQ. The CDR3 is CASSLDPGLDSYEQYF. The CDR3 DNA reads TGCGCCAGCAGCTTGGACCCGGGACTAGATTCCTACGAGCAGTACTTC.

The count of this clone is one. The chain links TRBV19 to TRBJ1-5, with TRBD1 as a possible D gene (5 bases). Germline V gene data show CDR1 as LNHDA and CDR2 as SQIVND (reference sequence). This CDR3 contains 15 residues. The V and J ends lost 6 bases and 3 bases respectively, with 15 bases between them. DNA for the CDR3: TGTGCCAGTAGGACGCACAGGAGAACCAATCAGCCCCAGCATTTT. Translation: CASRTHRRTNQPQHF.

This chain links TRBV7-3 with TRBJ2-3, with 10 bases fitting TRBD2. The trim removed 5 bases at V and 5 bases at J, leaving 7 bases unmatched. The length of the CDR3 is 15 residues. CDR1 is SGHTA and CDR2 is FQGTGA in the germline V gene. The CDR3 reads CASSPGLALKDTQYF. DNA of the CDR3: TGTGCCAGCAGCCCGGGACTAGCGTTAAAAGATACGCAGTATTTT.

This clone was detected many times. V is TRBV5-4 and J is TRBJ1-1, with 7 bases aligning to TRBD1. Germline values: CDR1 SGHNT, CDR2 YYREEE (reference sequence). Unmatched junction bases numbered 11, after V lost 4 bases and J lost 5 bases. This CDR3 has 15 residues. The CDR3 nucleotides read TGTGCCAGCAGCGCAGGGACAGACGAGGGTACTGAAGCTTTCTTT. Encoded protein: CASSAGTDEGTEAFF. The variable domain in full, completed from reference TRBV5-4 and TRBJ1-1, reads ETGVTQSPTHLIKTRGQQVTLRCSSQSGHNTVSWYQQALGQGPQFIFQYYREEENGRGNFPPRFSGLQFPNYSSELNVNALELDDSALYLCASSAGTDEGTEAFFGQGTRLTVV.

J is TRBJ1-5 and V is TRBV18; D gene uncertain. V was cut by 6 bases and J by 4 bases, with 10 bases left in between. CDR3 size: 13 residues. Looked up from germline, CDR1 is KGHSH and CDR2 is LQKENI. The CDR3 DNA reads as TGTGCCAGCTCTTGGCAGTCTAATCAGCCCCAGCATTTT. This sequence encodes CASSWQSNQPQHF.

The chain joins TRBV10-3 to TRBJ2-1; TRBD1 agrees at 8 bases. Germline assignment: CDR1 ENHRY and CDR2 SYGVKD. Trimming at V came to 2 bases and at J to 6 bases, leaving 6 bases not matched to a gene. This CDR3 has 15 amino acids. The CDR3 nucleotides read TGTGCCATCAGTGAGCAGGGGGCCCAGAGCAATGAGCAGTTCTTC. Its protein is CAISEQGAQSNEQFF.

The chain has TRBV7-2 and TRBJ1-2, with 9 bases identical to TRBD1. This CDR3 comprises 16 residues. Germline CDR1 and CDR2: SGHTA and FQGNSA. V was clipped by 4 bases and J by 4 bases; unmatched bases: 10. The CDR3 DNA reads as TGTGCCAGCAGCTCACGGCGACAGGGGGTCGGCTATGGCTACACCTTC. Its protein product is CASSSRRQGVGYGYTF. The whole variable domain, remainder taken from reference TRBV7-2 and TRBJ1-2, is GAGVSQSPSNKVTEKGKDVELRCDPISGHTALYWYRQSLGQGLEFLIYFQGNSAPDKSGLPSDRFSAERTGGSVSTLTIQRTQQEDSAVYLCASSSRRQGVGYGYTFGSGTRLTVV.

The genes are TRBV18 and TRBJ1-3; D is ambiguous. The CDR3 sequence is 16 residues long. Germline V CDR1 and CDR2: KGHSH, LQKENI. V lost 5 bases, J lost 1 base, and 15 bases lay in between. CDR3 loop: CASSTRGRPSGNTIYF. The CDR3, as DNA: TGTGCCAGCTCAACACGAGGCCGCCCATCTGGAAACACCATATATTTT. Full variable domain (outside the CDR3, taken from reference TRBV18 and TRBJ1-3): NAGVMQNPRHLVRRRGQEARLRCSPMKGHSHVYWYRQLPEEGLKFMVYLQKENIIDESGMPKERFSAEFPKEGPSILRIQQVVRGDSAAYFCASSTRGRPSGNTIYFGEGSWLTVV.